This TCR beta chain was recovered during a study of preoperative IRX-2 immunotherapy in early breast cancer. Libraries were prepared by immunoSEQ multiplex PCR; TCRdb keeps only in-frame clonotypes and omits some of them. The sample consists of 25,000 to 30,000 clones, 80% to 90% of them appearing once. Treatment here: preoperative locoregional IRX-2 cytokine immunotherapy. Samples came from a phase Ib trial of preoperative locoregional IRX-2 cytokine immunotherapy. V was clipped by 5 bases and J by 5 bases; unmatched bases: 7. This CDR3 spans 14 amino acids. Germline assignment: CDR1 MNHGY and CDR2 SAAAGT.

The V gene is TRBV6-8, the J gene TRBJ1-2, with TRBD1 identical over 8 bases. The sequences come from lymph node tissue, collected after IRX-2 immunotherapy. This TCR was recovered from a human donor with breast cancer. The CDR3 DNA sequence: TGTGCCAGCAGTGATTACGACAGGGGTTATGGCTACACCTTC. Encoded protein: CASSDYDRGYGYTF.